The clone carrying this TCR beta chain was observed at least ten times. Its specificity is unknown. These data are taken from a study of T cells in Graves' hyperthyroidism and ophthalmopathy. The germline gives CDR1 KGHSH, CDR2 LQKENI. The V end lost 5 bases, the J end lost 3 bases, and 8 bases lay between the germline ends. This CDR3 has 12 amino acids. Amplified regions were TCR beta CDR3 sequences from RNA transcripts. HTBI primers drove first-round RT-PCR of the TCR CDR3. TCRdb processed the multiplex PCR reads anew with MiXCR; each CDR3 protein has one entry. The sample has 500,000 to 750,000 distinct CDR3 sequences; more than 13% are singletons. Overall study results and limits: Patients with ophthalmopathy were separated from those with stable hyperthyroidism by a 13 V-J model.

The source of this sequence is a woman between 18 and 30 years old with Graves' ophthalmopathy. Input material: blood. The chain joins TRBV18 to TRBJ2-7, with unresolved D. In DNA form, the CDR3 reads TGTGCCAGCTCAGACGGGTACTACGAGCAGTACTTC. Amino acids: CASSDGYYEQYF.